A selection of T cell receptor beta chains follows, all from one sample in a study of T cell responses to AZD1222 COVID-19 vaccine. Sequencing was performed with immunoSEQ multiplex PCR; in TCRdb, only in-frame clones are kept and a portion is missing. The table lists 40,000 to 55,000 clones, 86% of them singletons. The material sequenced was peripheral blood, taken 28 days after the second AZD1222 dose. Receptors were obtained from an adult who received the AZD1222 COVID-19 vaccine. Both conserved end residues are part of each CDR3. The D gene is left open where the match is weak. A row's size may be missing; if present it is once, few, many or a size class.

TRBJ2-7 | TRBV30 | TRBD1 | 14 | - | TGTGCCTGGAGTCCAGGGACAGGGGACTACGAGCAGTACTTC | CAWSPGTGDYEQYF
TRBJ2-7 | TRBV9 | - | 14 | - | TGTGCCAGCAGCGTAGATCCAGCCTCCTACGAGCAGTACTTC | CASSVDPASYEQYF
TRBJ1-4 | TRBV19 | - | 14 | - | TGTGCCAGTAGTAATTCCGTGCGGGGTGAAAAACTGTTTTTT | CASSNSVRGEKLFF
TRBJ1-2 | TRBV28 | - | 15 | - | TGTGCCAGCAGTTTAGCCGCAGGAGGGGTCTATGGCTACACCTTC | CASSLAAGGVYGYTF
TRBJ1-1 | TRBV9 | - | 15 | - | TGTGCCAGCAGCGTAGAGGGACGGTGGGACACTGAAGCTTTCTTT | CASSVEGRWDTEAFF
TRBJ2-3 | TRBV6-5 | TRBD2 | 16 | - | TGTGCCAGCAGTTACGGACTAGCGGGCGAATATCATACGCAGTATTTT | CASSYGLAGEYHTQYF
TRBJ1-1 | TRBV6-4 | - | 13 | - | TGTGCCAGCAGCCCCGAGGAAGGCACTGAAGCTTTCTTT | CASSPEEGTEAFF
TRBJ2-7 | TRBV11-2 | - | 14 | - | TGTGCCAGCAGCTTAAGTGGGAATTGGATTGAGCAGTACTTC | CASSLSGNWIEQYF
TRBJ1-2 | TRBV7-2 | - | 14 | - | TGTGCCAGCAGCCCTGACGGGGGCCCCTATGGCTACACCTTC | CASSPDGGPYGYTF
TRBJ2-2 | TRBV11-2 | TRBD2 | 15 | - | TGTGCCAGCAGCCCGGGACTAGTGGCCACCGGGGAGCTGTTTTTT | CASSPGLVATGELFF
TRBJ1-1 | TRBV11-2 | - | 12 | - | TGTGCCAGCAAGGTCATGGCTTCAGAAGCTTTCTTT | CASKVMASEAFF
TRBJ2-5 | TRBV7-2 | - | 14 | - | TGTGCCAGCAGCTCCTGGACGGGGCAAGAGACCCAGTACTTC | CASSSWTGQETQYF
TRBJ2-1 | TRBV30 | - | 14 | - | TGTGCCTGCATCCCGCCAGGGTCCTACAATGAGCAGTTCTTC | CACIPPGSYNEQFF
TRBJ1-6 | TRBV15 | - | 13 | - | TGTGCCACCAGCAGTCACATTAATTCACCCCTCCACTTT | CATSSHINSPLHF
TRBJ1-2 | TRBV6-5 | - | 13 | - | TGTGCCAGCAGCAACGCCGGGGGGGATGGCTACACCTTC | CASSNAGGDGYTF
TRBJ2-7 | TRBV6-1 | - | 14 | - | TGTGCCAGCAGTGAGCAGGATCTAGACTACGAGCAGTACTTC | CASSEQDLDYEQYF
TRBJ1-2 | TRBV5-1 | TRBD1 | 13 | - | TGCGCCAGCAGCGCACCAGGGGGCAGTGGCTACACCTTC | CASSAPGGSGYTF
TRBJ1-1 | TRBV6-2/TRBV6-3 | TRBD1 | 17 | - | TGTGCCAGCAGTTACCCCGGGACAGGGCTTATGAACACTGAAGCTTTCTTT | CASSYPGTGLMNTEAFF
TRBJ2-2 | TRBV5-4 | TRBD1 | 15 | - | TGTGCCAGCAGCGTAGGGACAGGGAACACCGGGGAGCTGTTTTTT | CASSVGTGNTGELFF
TRBJ1-5 | TRBV19 | - | 15 | - | TGTGCCAGTAGTGGTGGCAGGGGAGTTGGGCAGCCCCAGCATTTT | CASSGGRGVGQPQHF
TRBJ2-1 | TRBV15 | TRBD2 | 17 | - | TGTGCCACCAGCAGAGAATGGGCGGGAGGGGGAAAAAATGAGCAGTTCTTC | CATSREWAGGGKNEQFF
TRBJ2-1 | TRBV7-2 | TRBD1 | 14 | - | TGTGCCAGCAGCTTATGGACAGGGCAGCATGAGCAGTTCTTC | CASSLWTGQHEQFF
TRBJ2-2 | TRBV3-1/TRBV3-2 | - | 15 | - | TGTGCCAGCAGCCAAGTGGGCGGGGACACCGGGGAGCTGTTTTTT | CASSQVGGDTGELFF
TRBJ2-1 | TRBV5-1 | TRBD2 | 14 | - | TGCGCCAGCAGCTTCGGACTAGCGGGATCGAAGCAGTTCTTC | CASSFGLAGSKQFF
TRBJ1-5 | TRBV19 | - | 14 | - | TGTGCCAGTACCGCCGGGACACTAAATCAGCCCCAGCATTTT | CASTAGTLNQPQHF
TRBJ1-2 | TRBV7-7 | - | 13 | - | TGTGCCAGCAGCTCCGGACCCAGGAGGGGCTACACCTTC | CASSSGPRRGYTF
TRBJ1-6 | TRBV3-1/TRBV3-2 | - | 13 | - | TGTGCCAGCAGCCAATCCGGTGATTCACCCCTCCACTTT | CASSQSGDSPLHF
TRBJ2-7 | TRBV15 | - | 14 | - | TGTGCCACCAGCAGAGACCTGGGCTCCTACGAGCAGTACTTC | CATSRDLGSYEQYF
TRBJ2-3 | TRBV20-1 | TRBD2 | 14 | - | TGCAGTGCTAGTGCTAGCGGCCCCACAGATACGCAGTATTTT | CSASASGPTDTQYF
TRBJ1-1 | TRBV4-1 | - | 16 | - | TGCGCCAGCAACCGAAGAGCGGCAGGGAGAGACACTGAAGCTTTCTTT | CASNRRAAGRDTEAFF
TRBJ2-3 | TRBV9 | - | 15 | - | TGTGCCAGCAGCGAAGGTGGGGGCATCACAGATACGCAGTATTTT | CASSEGGGITDTQYF
TRBJ2-4 | TRBV21-1 | - | 11 | few | TGTGCCAGCAGCAAGAGGAGGGGCCCGGGATTC | CASSKRRGPGF
TRBJ2-1 | TRBV6-5 | - | 15 | - | TGTGCCAGCAGTTACTCGAAGGAGGGTGTGGGTGAGCAGTTCTTC | CASSYSKEGVGEQFF
TRBJ1-6 | TRBV28 | - | 13 | - | TGTGCCAGCAGCTCGGGCGAGGGGCCACCCCTCCACTTT | CASSSGEGPPLHF
TRBJ1-4 | TRBV29-1 | - | 14 | - | TGCAGCGTTGACCCCGTTGGGCCTAATGAAAAACTGTTTTTT | CSVDPVGPNEKLFF
TRBJ2-3 | TRBV2 | TRBD2 | 17 | - | TGTGCCAGCAGTGAAGGGGTAGCGGGCGAGAGCACAGATACGCAGTATTTT | CASSEGVAGESTDTQYF
TRBJ2-4 | TRBV5-6 | - | 14 | - | TGTGCCAGCAGCTTGGGACTAGCCAAAAACATTCAGTACTTC | CASSLGLAKNIQYF